This T cell receptor (beta chain) was retrieved from a study of shared clonotypes between healthy human individuals (TCRdb year 2020). Broadly, across the study: The cohort comprised two women and a few men aged 18 to 49 years. Libraries were prepared and TCR repertoires were sequenced by different laboratories using diverse techniques, in order to increase sequencing depth and limit assay-specific biases. Leukapheresis yielded between about 0.94 and 8.9 billion PBMCs per donor. Blood TCR repertoires of five healthy adults were deeply sequenced to estimate repertoire size and the extent of clonotype sharing between individuals. For each donor, CD4 naive and CD4 memory were each given three plates, CD8 naive was given two plates, and CD8 memory was given one plate.

What the authors observed across the whole study: Only blood was sampled, and tissue TCR repertoires likely differ from those in blood. Naive subsets generally had larger estimated clonotype richness than memory subsets did. The small number of donors limited the genetic and exposure-history diversity represented. Even with the large sequencing depth, rarefaction of the sorted-subset datasets indicated that sequencing was incomplete. Sharing across several donors was observed for approximately 5% of naive CD4, 3% to 3.5% of naive CD8, roughly 2.3% of memory CD4, and about 0.4% of memory CD8 clonotypes. Based on pairwise subsampling, the degree of clonotype sharing among donors was expected to be affected by sequencing depth. Clonotypes shared by all four sorted-subset donors showed higher generation probabilities than non-shared clonotypes.

Notes on this clone: Its antigen specificity is not known. Per-base quality was not reported, and no clone a single base away is much larger than it.

Based on the germline V gene (reference sequence), the CDR1 and CDR2 sequences are LNHDA and SQIVND. Measured from the cysteine to the phenylalanine, the CDR3 is 14 residues long. Of the read, only the CDR3 DNA is kept; its 42 bases are in frame from base 1. V gives up 3 bases and J gives up 5 bases, and the segment between their germline ends measures 11 bases. Healthy HIV-negative adults with no recently reported acute infections or vaccinations were included as donors. Every donor was a Caucasian adult residing in Nashville, Tennessee, USA. CD4+ T cells were enriched by magnetic negative selection, after which naive cells were positively selected on CD45RA and the negative fraction was taken as the memory subset. Blood was obtained by leukapheresis, after which PBMCs were separated by Ficoll-Histopaque density gradient centrifugation and cryopreserved in liquid nitrogen vapor phase. Analytical flow cytometry was used to check the purity and quantity of each magnetically sorted T cell population. Genomic DNA was isolated from every sorted fraction and measured by UV absorbance on a Nanodrop 2000c.

TCR CDR3 regions were amplified from genomic DNA by multiplex PCR using the deep immunoSEQ assay. Genomic DNA extracted from each cell subset was distributed evenly over all wells of several immunoSEQ 96-well plates, and each plate served as one replicate. Each replicate PCR for sorted subsets received roughly 0.2 ug genomic DNA, equal to about 30,000 T cell genomes. Purified libraries were measured with a Qubit 3.0 fluorometer, size-checked on a Bioanalyzer 2100, and measured again with the KAPA Library Quantification kit. A separate single-read 150-cycle Illumina NextSeq 550 flow cell was used to sequence each immunoSEQ 96-well plate. The study's own analysis went as follows. Because the immunoSEQ output held only junctional sequences and lacked quality scores, the filtering could not match the filtering applied to full-length reads. To assign V/J genes and CDR3, sequences were annotated using PyIR, a Python wrapper for IgBLAST v1.9, with IMGT germline references. Reads with weak V/J assignments (E-value above 1e-6), missing CDR3, stop codons, out-of-frame junctions, or ambiguous translated residues were removed. V3J clonotypes were defined as sequences sharing the same inferred V gene, J gene, and CDR3 amino acid sequence. Percentage overlap between repertoires was calculated by dividing the number of shared unique clonotypes by the size of the smaller repertoire. Richness of each repertoire was evaluated using RTK rarefaction, the Chao1 estimator, and Recon v2.1 estimates of unobserved clonotypes. Generation probabilities were computed with OLGA for all TCRbeta clonotypes obtained by the gDNA method from a handful of donors. TCRdb took over this immuneACCESS table, retaining in-frame rearrangements with V and J assigned. Such tables are incomplete; in checked studies, under half of the missing clones stem from an unresolved V gene, and the remainder is unexplained. The V and J calls and clone size are taken from that table; D and trimming were inferred from the DNA. For this sample there are about 1 million clones; about 77% appear just once. Together, the top ten hold around 1.5% of the sample.

The V and J segments used are TRBV19 and TRBJ2-4, with TRBD1 as a weak D call on 5 bases. The TCR comes from a man aged 18 to 29 in good health. The source material was memory CD4+ T cells sorted from blood. The label giving this sample's cell subset or site can be read as: CD45RA-negative fraction. The DNA sequence reads TGTGCCAGTAGTATTCAGGGAATGGAAAACATTCAGTACTTC. The translation is CASSIQGMENIQYF.